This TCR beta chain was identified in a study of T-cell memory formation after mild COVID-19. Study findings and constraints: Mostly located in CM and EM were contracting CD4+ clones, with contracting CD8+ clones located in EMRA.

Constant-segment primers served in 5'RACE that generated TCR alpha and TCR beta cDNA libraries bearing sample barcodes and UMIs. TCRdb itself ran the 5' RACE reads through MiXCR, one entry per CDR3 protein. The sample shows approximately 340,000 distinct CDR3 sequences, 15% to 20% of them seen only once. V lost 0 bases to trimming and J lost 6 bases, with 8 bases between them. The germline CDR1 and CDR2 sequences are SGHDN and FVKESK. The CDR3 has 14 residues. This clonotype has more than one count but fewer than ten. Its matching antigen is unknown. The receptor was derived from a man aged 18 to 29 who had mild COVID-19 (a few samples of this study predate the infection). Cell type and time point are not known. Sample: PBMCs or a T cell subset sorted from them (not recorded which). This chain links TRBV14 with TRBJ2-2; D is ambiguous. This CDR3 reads CASSQDWASGELFF. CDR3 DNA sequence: TGTGCCAGCAGCCAAGACTGGGCGTCCGGGGAGCTGTTTTTT.